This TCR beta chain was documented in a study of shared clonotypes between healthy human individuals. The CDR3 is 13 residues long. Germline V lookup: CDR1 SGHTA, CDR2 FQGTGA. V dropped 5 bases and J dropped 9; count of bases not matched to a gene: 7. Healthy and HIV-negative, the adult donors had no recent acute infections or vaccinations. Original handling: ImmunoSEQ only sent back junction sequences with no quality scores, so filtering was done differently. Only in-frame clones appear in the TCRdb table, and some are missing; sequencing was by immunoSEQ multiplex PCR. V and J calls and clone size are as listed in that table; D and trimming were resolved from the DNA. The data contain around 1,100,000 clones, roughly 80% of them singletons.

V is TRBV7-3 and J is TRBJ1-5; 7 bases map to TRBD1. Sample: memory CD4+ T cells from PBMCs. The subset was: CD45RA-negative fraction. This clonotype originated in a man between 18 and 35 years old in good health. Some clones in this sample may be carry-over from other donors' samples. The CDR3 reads CASSQDRVRPQHF. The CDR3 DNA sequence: TGTGCCAGCAGCCAAGACAGGGTGAGGCCCCAGCATTTT. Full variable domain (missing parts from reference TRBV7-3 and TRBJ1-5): GAGVSQTPSNKVTEKGKYVELRCDPISGHTALYWYRQSLGQGPEFLIYFQGTGAADDSGLPNDRFFAVRPEGSVSTLKIQRTERGDSAVYLCASSQDRVRPQHFGDGTRLSIL.